These T cell receptor beta chains were read from a single sample in a study of blood T cell repertoires in COVID-19. The repertoire was sequenced with immunoSEQ multiplex PCR; TCRdb's copy has only in-frame clones and lacks some. The sample lists around 30,000 clones; approximately 83% were seen once. Sequencing input: peripheral blood. These receptors were collected from an older woman with active COVID-19. The CDR3 runs from the conserved cysteine through the conserved F or W. D genes are given only for firm matches. Clone sizes are given selectively: once, few, many, or a class where the clone is expanded.

clone_size,j_call,v_call,d_call,cdr3_aa,cdr3_nt
NA,TRBJ2-1,TRBV30,TRBD2,CAWTSGRDGNNEQFF,TGTGCCTGGACTAGCGGGAGGGATGGTAACAATGAGCAGTTCTTC
NA,TRBJ1-1,TRBV10-2,NA,CASSEAPGYRVRNTEAFF,TGCGCCAGCAGTGAGGCCCCAGGATACAGGGTGAGGAACACTGAAGCTTTCTTT
NA,TRBJ1-4,TRBV7-9,TRBD1,CASSSLQGSNEKLFF,TGTGCCAGCAGCTCACTACAGGGGAGTAATGAAAAACTGTTTTTT
NA,TRBJ2-2,TRBV28,TRBD2,CASRSGGVTGELFF,TGTGCCAGCAGAAGCGGGGGCGTTACCGGGGAGCTGTTTTTT
few,TRBJ2-3,TRBV11-1,NA,CASSLNRGDTQYF,TGTGCCAGCAGCTTAAACCGGGGAGATACGCAGTATTTT
NA,TRBJ1-3,TRBV2,NA,CASSEEGSGARAIYF,TGTGCCAGCAGTGAAGAAGGCAGTGGGGCAAGGGCCATATATTTT
NA,TRBJ1-6,TRBV3-1/TRBV3-2,NA,CASSQDPIGQTVYNSPLHF,TGTGCCAGCAGCCAAGATCCCATCGGACAGACCGTCTATAATTCACCCCTCCACTTT
NA,TRBJ1-2,TRBV6-5,NA,CASRRVYNGYTF,TGTGCCAGCCGGAGGGTCTACAATGGCTACACCTTC
NA,TRBJ2-2,TRBV7-6,TRBD1,CASSLRQGSPTGELFF,TGTGCCAGCAGCTTACGACAGGGAAGTCCCACCGGGGAGCTGTTTTTT
NA,TRBJ2-5,TRBV12-3/TRBV12-4,NA,CASSGAGQETQYF,TGTGCCAGCAGTGGGGCGGGGCAAGAGACCCAGTACTTC
NA,TRBJ2-7,TRBV9,TRBD1,CASSVGMGTGGGEQYF,TGTGCCAGCAGCGTAGGGATGGGGACAGGGGGAGGCGAGCAGTACTTC
NA,TRBJ2-7,TRBV5-4,TRBD1,CASSTPGQAYEQYF,TGTGCCAGCAGCACCCCGGGACAGGCCTACGAGCAGTACTTC
NA,TRBJ2-7,TRBV9,NA,CASSPRGGISYEQYF,TGTGCCAGCAGCCCCCGCGGCGGGATCTCCTACGAGCAGTACTTC
once,TRBJ2-1,TRBV5-6,TRBD2,CASSDGLLRGGDYNEQFF,TGTGCCAGCAGCGACGGCTTGTTGCGGGGGGGCGACTACAATGAGCAGTTCTTC
NA,TRBJ2-7,TRBV28,NA,CASSLLSLRYEQYF,TGTGCCAGCAGTTTATTATCCCTCCGGTACGAGCAGTACTTC
NA,TRBJ1-3,TRBV5-1,TRBD1,CASSFRGLSGNTIYF,TGCGCCAGCAGCTTCAGGGGGCTGTCAGGAAACACCATATATTTT
few,TRBJ2-3,TRBV5-1,NA,CASTPGGRTDTQYF,TGCGCCAGCACTCCAGGGGGGAGGACAGATACGCAGTATTTT
few,TRBJ2-2,TRBV5-4,TRBD1,CASSTTRQGTGELFF,TGTGCCAGCAGCACTACTAGACAGGGCACCGGGGAGCTGTTTTTT
NA,TRBJ2-7,TRBV3-1/TRBV3-2,TRBD2,CASSLQRLAGHEQYF,TGTGCCAGCAGCCTGCAGCGACTAGCGGGACATGAGCAGTACTTC
NA,TRBJ2-7,TRBV29-1,NA,CSVGGNYEQYF,TGCAGCGTTGGAGGGAACTACGAGCAGTACTTC
NA,TRBJ2-3,TRBV10-3,NA,CAIRQTAPGADTQYF,TGTGCCATCAGACAGACTGCGCCCGGGGCAGATACGCAGTATTTT
NA,TRBJ1-2,TRBV6-5,NA,CASCQTGGRGYGYTF,TGTGCCAGCTGTCAAACGGGGGGGCGCGGCTATGGCTACACCTTC
NA,TRBJ2-1,TRBV29-1,NA,CSVDTGRENEQFF,TGCAGCGTTGATACCGGGAGAGAGAATGAGCAGTTCTTC
NA,TRBJ2-5,TRBV5-4,NA,CASSKNGLGGETQYF,TGTGCCAGCAGCAAAAACGGACTAGGGGGTGAGACCCAGTACTTC
NA,TRBJ2-1,TRBV2,TRBD1,CASSVQGQGRFF,TGTGCCAGCAGCGTCCAAGGACAGGGGAGATTCTTC
once,TRBJ1-5,TRBV7-6,TRBD1,CASSPARGPNQPQHF,TGTGCCAGCAGTCCCGCTAGGGGGCCAAATCAGCCCCAGCATTTT
NA,TRBJ2-7,TRBV13,TRBD2,CASSSGSRRREGRAHEQYF,TGTGCCAGCAGCTCAGGGTCCCGAAGGCGGGAGGGCCGGGCCCACGAGCAGTACTTC
NA,TRBJ2-3,TRBV5-1,NA,CASSLSGQGIDTQYF,TGCGCCAGCAGCTTGAGTGGGCAGGGGATAGATACGCAGTATTTT
NA,TRBJ1-6,TRBV2,TRBD1,CASSSDRVGSPLHF,TGTGCCAGCAGTTCGGACAGGGTGGGTTCACCCCTCCACTTT
NA,TRBJ1-2,TRBV30,NA,CAWSALALDYGYTF,TGTGCCTGGAGTGCGTTGGCCCTGGACTATGGCTACACCTTC
once,TRBJ2-3,TRBV4-2,TRBD1,CASSPRDRESGDTQYF,TGTGCCAGCAGCCCCAGGGACAGGGAGTCTGGAGATACGCAGTATTTT
NA,TRBJ2-7,TRBV28,NA,CASSNGGGEVPYEQYF,TGTGCCAGCAGTAACGGAGGGGGGGAGGTCCCCTACGAGCAGTACTTC
NA,TRBJ1-1,TRBV6-2/TRBV6-3,TRBD1,CASSDRGRSEAFF,TGTGCCAGCAGTGACAGGGGGCGGTCTGAAGCTTTCTTT